These T cell receptor beta chains were read from a single sample in a study of CD8 T cells in ankylosing spondylitis. Using its own MiXCR run on the 5' RACE reads, TCRdb lists one record per CDR3 protein. The sample lists 35,000 to 45,000 distinct CDR3 sequences; 11% were seen once. Sequenced sample: blood, either unsorted or a sorted T cell fraction (not recorded which). The receptors derive from a male donor with ankylosing spondylitis or in good health (not recorded which). CDR3s include the opening cysteine and the closing phenylalanine or tryptophan. The order of the fields is V gene, clone size, J gene, D gene, CDR3 DNA, CDR3 protein. A D gene is named only where the DNA matches it firmly. Size values are once, few and many counts, or a class for expanded clones, and some rows have none.

TRBV7-9	.	TRBJ1-2	TRBD1	TGTGCCAGCAGCTTTCGACAGGGCTGGTATGGCTACACCTTC	CASSFRQGWYGYTF
TRBV2	many	TRBJ1-2	.	TGTGCCAGCAAGACGTTATTAAAGGGGGATGGCTACACCTTC	CASKTLLKGDGYTF
TRBV3-1	many	TRBJ2-1	.	TGTGCCAGCAGCCAAGTATTTGGGAGCTCCTACAATGAGCAGTTCTTC	CASSQVFGSSYNEQFF
TRBV12-3/TRBV12-4	few	TRBJ1-5	TRBD1	TGTGCCAGCAGTTTAGACAGGGGCGGCAATCAGCCCCAGCATTTT	CASSLDRGGNQPQHF
TRBV6-1	many	TRBJ1-4	TRBD1	TGTGCCAGCAGACCCGGGACAGCTAATGAAAAACTGTTTTTT	CASRPGTANEKLFF
TRBV29-1	many	TRBJ1-1	.	TGCAGCGTTGAAGAGACAGTGAACACTGAAGCTTTCTTT	CSVEETVNTEAFF
TRBV5-5	many	TRBJ2-3	TRBD2	TGTGCCAGCAGCTTGAGCCCAAGCGGGGTAGGGACAGATACGCAGTATTTT	CASSLSPSGVGTDTQYF
TRBV19	.	TRBJ2-2	TRBD1	TGTGCCAGTAGGGTGACAGGGGCGGGGACCGGGGAGCTGTTTTTT	CASRVTGAGTGELFF
TRBV9	few	TRBJ1-5	.	TGTGCCAGCAGCGTAGGGGGGCAGTCACTTGAGCCCCAGCATTTT	CASSVGGQSLEPQHF
TRBV5-1	many	TRBJ1-6	.	TGCGCCAGCAGCTTGGATCCGGGACGGAATAATTCACCCCTCCACTTT	CASSLDPGRNNSPLHF
TRBV5-1	many	TRBJ1-1	TRBD1	TGCGCCAGCAGCTTGTCGACAGGGTCGTACACTGAAGCTTTCTTT	CASSLSTGSYTEAFF
TRBV5-1	.	TRBJ2-7	.	TGCGCCAGCAGCTTCGGAACTCTCTACGAGCAGTACTTC	CASSFGTLYEQYF
TRBV3-1	many	TRBJ2-7	.	TGTGCCAGCAGCCCCGGAAGCAGCCCGAGCTCCTACGAGCAGTACTTC	CASSPGSSPSSYEQYF
TRBV5-8	many	TRBJ1-1	.	TGTGCCAGCAGCTTGGTTGCGGGAACTGAAGCTTTCTTT	CASSLVAGTEAFF
TRBV20-1	many	TRBJ2-7	.	TGCAGTGCTATTCCTGCGGTTGGAAGCTCCTACGAGCAGTACTTC	CSAIPAVGSSYEQYF
TRBV3-1	few	TRBJ1-5	TRBD1	TGTGCCAGCAGCCAAGACGGGACAGGGAATCAGCCCCAGCATTTT	CASSQDGTGNQPQHF
TRBV7-2	few	TRBJ2-1	.	TGTGCCAGCAGCTTAGTAGGTGCGCAGGGAATCTACAATGAGCAGTTCTTC	CASSLVGAQGIYNEQFF
TRBV3-1	.	TRBJ2-1	.	TGTGCCAGCAGCCGACAGACTAGCTCCTACAATGAGCAGTTCTTC	CASSRQTSSYNEQFF
TRBV5-1	many	TRBJ1-2	.	TGCGCCAGCAGCTTGAAGAGGGAGTATGGCTACACCTTC	CASSLKREYGYTF
TRBV12-3/TRBV12-4	.	TRBJ2-5	TRBD2	TGTGCCTTCAGTTTAGGGTTTGGGGCTAGCGGGGGGCAATCCGAGACCCAGTACTTC	CAFSLGFGASGGQSETQYF
TRBV27	many	TRBJ1-2	.	TGTGCCAGCAGGGACTTCTATGGCTACACCTTC	CASRDFYGYTF
TRBV7-2	many	TRBJ2-7	TRBD1	TGTGCCAGCAGCCGCCCGGGACAGGGCTCCTACGAGCAGTACTTC	CASSRPGQGSYEQYF
TRBV5-1	many	TRBJ1-5	TRBD1	TGCGCCAGCAGCCCAACCGGGACAGCTGATCAGCCCCAGCATTTT	CASSPTGTADQPQHF
TRBV7-9	.	TRBJ1-1	.	TGTGCCAGCAGCTTGATCGGGACTGAAGCTTTCTTT	CASSLIGTEAFF
TRBV25-1	few	TRBJ2-7	TRBD1	TGTGCCAGCAGTGTAAGGCGGACAGGGAGTTACGAGCAGTACTTC	CASSVRRTGSYEQYF
TRBV29-1	many	TRBJ2-7	.	TGCAGCGTTGGGCCAGTCTCCTACGAGCAGTACTTC	CSVGPVSYEQYF
TRBV25-1	.	TRBJ2-2	.	TGTGCCAGCAGTGAACAGAGGTGGTCCTCCCCGAACACCGGGGAGCTGTTTTTT	CASSEQRWSSPNTGELFF
TRBV3-1	many	TRBJ2-7	TRBD2	TGTGCCAGCAGCCAATCACTAGCGGGTGCCTACGAGCAGTACTTC	CASSQSLAGAYEQYF
TRBV7-8	many	TRBJ2-7	.	TGTGCCAGCAGTTTCTCCGGGTCCTACGAGCAGTACTTC	CASSFSGSYEQYF
TRBV12-3/TRBV12-4	many	TRBJ2-5	TRBD2	TGTGCCAGCAGTCGCGGGAGGCAAGAGACCCAGTACTTC	CASSRGRQETQYF
TRBV12-3/TRBV12-4	medium-sized	TRBJ1-6	.	TGTGCCAGCAGTATGCAGGGTCGTAATTCACCCCTCCACTTT	CASSMQGRNSPLHF
TRBV29-1	.	TRBJ1-1	TRBD1	TGCAGTTATTCCAGGGGGGCGAACACTGAAGCTTTCTTT	CSYSRGANTEAFF
TRBV29-1	few	TRBJ1-2	.	TGCAGCGTTGATCCCAACTATGGCTACACCTTC	CSVDPNYGYTF
TRBV7-6	few	TRBJ2-1	TRBD2	TGTGCCAGCGTGGCGGGGGGGCCGGGGTACAATGAGCAGTTCTTC	CASVAGGPGYNEQFF
TRBV29-1	many	TRBJ2-2	.	TGCAGCGTTTCACAGGGAGCCGGGGAGCTGTTTTTT	CSVSQGAGELFF
TRBV5-1	.	TRBJ1-1	.	TGCGCCAGCAGCTGGGCGGGTGACACTGAAGCTTTCTTT	CASSWAGDTEAFF
TRBV9	many	TRBJ2-2	.	TGTGCCAGCAGCGGCGTGAACACCGGGGAGCTGTTTTTT	CASSGVNTGELFF
TRBV12-3/TRBV12-4	many	TRBJ2-7	.	TGTGCCAGCGCCTCCTACGAGCAGTACTTC	CASASYEQYF
TRBV19	many	TRBJ1-2	.	TGTGCCAGTAGGACAGTCTATGGCTACACCTTC	CASRTVYGYTF
TRBV5-6	many	TRBJ2-7	TRBD1	TGTGCCAGCACCTGGGACAGGGATACCTACGAGCAGTACTTC	CASTWDRDTYEQYF
TRBV5-1	many	TRBJ2-3	.	TGCGCCAGCAGCTTGGCGGGCGTTGTGGGGGCCGGCCCAGATACGCAGTATTTT	CASSLAGVVGAGPDTQYF
TRBV2	many	TRBJ2-2	TRBD1	TGTGCCAGCATGGTACAGGGGTCCACCGGGGAGCTGTTTTTT	CASMVQGSTGELFF
TRBV5-1	many	TRBJ2-2	.	TGCGCCAGCAGCTTGGAGACGAACACCGGGGAGCTGTTTTTT	CASSLETNTGELFF
TRBV2	.	TRBJ1-6	.	TGTGTCAGCGGGGTAACCTATAATTCACCCCTCCACTTT	CVSGVTYNSPLHF
TRBV12-3/TRBV12-4	many	TRBJ2-3	.	TGTGCCAGCAGTTTGGAGGCAGGGGTGGATACGCAGTATTTT	CASSLEAGVDTQYF
TRBV7-9	.	TRBJ1-4	TRBD1	TGTGCCAGCAGCCCCCGACAGGGGGCGGCTGAAAAACTGTTTTTT	CASSPRQGAAEKLFF
TRBV11-2	.	TRBJ1-1	TRBD1	TGTGCCAGCAGCTTAAGAGAGGGGGCAGGAGCTTTCTTT	CASSLREGAGAFF
TRBV4-1	.	TRBJ2-5	TRBD1	TGCGCCAGCAGCCAAGGACAGGGGTTTGAGACCCAGTACTTC	CASSQGQGFETQYF
TRBV5-1	many	TRBJ1-1	.	TGCGCCAGCAGCTTTGGGGGGGGGAGGAACACTGAAGCTTTCTTT	CASSFGGGRNTEAFF
TRBV10-3	many	TRBJ1-1	.	TGTGCCATCAGTGAGTCTGACGGGAACACTGAAGCTTTCTTT	CAISESDGNTEAFF
TRBV2	.	TRBJ2-7	TRBD1	TGTGCCAGCAGCCGCGCCGGGACAGTCCTGGACGAGCAGTACTTC	CASSRAGTVLDEQYF
TRBV30	few	TRBJ1-5	TRBD1	TGTGCCTGGAGTGGGAACCGGGACAGACTTTTTAGCAATCAGCCCCAGCATTTT	CAWSGNRDRLFSNQPQHF
TRBV12-3/TRBV12-4	many	TRBJ1-1	.	TGTGCCAGCAGAACCGAAGCCGGAATGAACACTGAAGCTTTCTTT	CASRTEAGMNTEAFF
TRBV11-2	many	TRBJ2-7	.	TGTGCCAGCAGCTTAGAAACTAACGAGCAGTACTTC	CASSLETNEQYF